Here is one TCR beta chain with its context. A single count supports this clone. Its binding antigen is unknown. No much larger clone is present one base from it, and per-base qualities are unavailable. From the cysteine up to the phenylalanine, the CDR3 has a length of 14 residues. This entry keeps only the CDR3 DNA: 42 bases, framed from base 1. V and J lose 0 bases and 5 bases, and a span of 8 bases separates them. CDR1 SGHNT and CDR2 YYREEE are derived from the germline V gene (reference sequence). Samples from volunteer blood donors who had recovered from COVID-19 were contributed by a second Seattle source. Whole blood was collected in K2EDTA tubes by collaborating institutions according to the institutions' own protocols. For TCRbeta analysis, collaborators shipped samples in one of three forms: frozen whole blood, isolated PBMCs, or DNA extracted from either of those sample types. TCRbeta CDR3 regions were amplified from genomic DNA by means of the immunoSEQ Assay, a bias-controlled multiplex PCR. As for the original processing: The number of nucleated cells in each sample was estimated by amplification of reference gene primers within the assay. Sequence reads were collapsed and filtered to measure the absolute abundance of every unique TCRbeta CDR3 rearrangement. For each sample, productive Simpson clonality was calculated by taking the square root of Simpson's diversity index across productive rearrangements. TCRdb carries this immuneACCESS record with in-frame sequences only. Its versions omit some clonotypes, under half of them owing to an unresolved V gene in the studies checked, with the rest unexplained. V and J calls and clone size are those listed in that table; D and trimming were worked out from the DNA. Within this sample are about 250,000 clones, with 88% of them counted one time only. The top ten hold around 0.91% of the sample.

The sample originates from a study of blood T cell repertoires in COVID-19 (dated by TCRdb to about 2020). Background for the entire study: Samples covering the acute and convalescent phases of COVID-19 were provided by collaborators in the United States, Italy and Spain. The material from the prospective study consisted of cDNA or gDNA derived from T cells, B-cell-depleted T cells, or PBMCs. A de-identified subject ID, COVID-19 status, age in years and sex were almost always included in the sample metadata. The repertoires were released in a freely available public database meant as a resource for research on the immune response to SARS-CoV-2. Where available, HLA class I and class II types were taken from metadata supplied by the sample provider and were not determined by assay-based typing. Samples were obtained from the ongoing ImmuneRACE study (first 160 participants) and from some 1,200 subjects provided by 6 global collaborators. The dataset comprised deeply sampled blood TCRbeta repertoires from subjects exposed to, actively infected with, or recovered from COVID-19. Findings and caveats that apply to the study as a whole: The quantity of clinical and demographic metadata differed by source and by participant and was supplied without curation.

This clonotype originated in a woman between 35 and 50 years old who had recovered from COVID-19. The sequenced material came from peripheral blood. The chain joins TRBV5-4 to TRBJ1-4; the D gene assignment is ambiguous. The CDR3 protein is CASSLAQINEKLFF. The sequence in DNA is TGTGCCAGCAGCTTGGCACAGATCAATGAAAAACTGTTTTTT.